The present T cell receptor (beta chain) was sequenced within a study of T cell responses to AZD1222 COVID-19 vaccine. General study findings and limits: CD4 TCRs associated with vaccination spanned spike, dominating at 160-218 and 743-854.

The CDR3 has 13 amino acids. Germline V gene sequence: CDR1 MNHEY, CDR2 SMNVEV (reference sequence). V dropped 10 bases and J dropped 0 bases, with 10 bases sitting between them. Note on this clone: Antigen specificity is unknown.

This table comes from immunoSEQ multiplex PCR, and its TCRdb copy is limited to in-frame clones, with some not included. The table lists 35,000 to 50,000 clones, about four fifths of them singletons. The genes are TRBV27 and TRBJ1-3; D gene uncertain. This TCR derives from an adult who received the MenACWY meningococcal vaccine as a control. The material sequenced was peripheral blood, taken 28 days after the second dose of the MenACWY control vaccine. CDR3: CATREPSGNTIYF. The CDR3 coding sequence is TGTGCCACCAGAGAACCCTCTGGAAACACCATATATTTT.